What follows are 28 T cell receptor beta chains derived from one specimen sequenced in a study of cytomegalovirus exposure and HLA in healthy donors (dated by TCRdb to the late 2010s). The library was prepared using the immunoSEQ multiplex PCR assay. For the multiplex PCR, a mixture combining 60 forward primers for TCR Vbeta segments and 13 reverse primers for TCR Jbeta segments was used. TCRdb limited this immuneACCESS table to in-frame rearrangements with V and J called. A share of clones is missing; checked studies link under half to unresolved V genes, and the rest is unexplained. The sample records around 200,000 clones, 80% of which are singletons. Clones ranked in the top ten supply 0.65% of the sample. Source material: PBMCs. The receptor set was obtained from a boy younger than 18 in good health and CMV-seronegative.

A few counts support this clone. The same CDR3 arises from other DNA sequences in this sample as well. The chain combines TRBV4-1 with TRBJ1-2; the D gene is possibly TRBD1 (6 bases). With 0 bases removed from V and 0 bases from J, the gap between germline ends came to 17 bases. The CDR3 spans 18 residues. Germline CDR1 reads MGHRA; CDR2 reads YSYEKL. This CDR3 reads CASSQDLEGVLANYGYTF. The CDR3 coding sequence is TGCGCCAGCAGCCAAGATCTCGAGGGGGTGCTGGCTAACTATGGCTACACCTTC.

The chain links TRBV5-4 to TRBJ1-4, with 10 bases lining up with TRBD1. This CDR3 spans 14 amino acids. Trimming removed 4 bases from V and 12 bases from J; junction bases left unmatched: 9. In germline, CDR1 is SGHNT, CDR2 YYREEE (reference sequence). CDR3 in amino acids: CASSMTGGAFQLFF. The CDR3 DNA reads TGTGCCAGCAGCATGACAGGGGGCGCATTTCAACTGTTTTTT. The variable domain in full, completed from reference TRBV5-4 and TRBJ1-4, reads ETGVTQSPTHLIKTRGQQVTLRCSSQSGHNTVSWYQQALGQGPQFIFQYYREEENGRGNFPPRFSGLQFPNYSSELNVNALELDDSALYLCASSMTGGAFQLFFGSGTQLSVL.

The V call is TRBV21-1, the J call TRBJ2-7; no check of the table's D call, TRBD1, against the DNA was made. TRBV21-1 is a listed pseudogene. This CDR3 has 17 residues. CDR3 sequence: CASSQNREAVRGHEQYF. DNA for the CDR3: TGTGCCAGCAGCCAAAACCGAGAAGCTGTGAGGGGGCACGAGCAGTACTTC.

The chain's CDR3 is CASRVTGAQPQHF. The CDR3 DNA follows: TGTGCCAGCAGGGTTACAGGGGCTCAGCCCCAGCATTTT. The chain carries TRBV2 and TRBJ1-5; the match to TRBD1 covers 7 bases. In germline, CDR1 is SNHLY, CDR2 FYNNEI. CDR3 length equals 13 residues. J was trimmed by 6 bases and V by 6 bases; bases with no gene match: 5. Based on the CDR3 plus reference TRBV2 and TRBJ1-5, the full variable domain is EPEVTQTPSHQVTQMGQEVILRCVPISNHLYFYWYRQILGQKVEFLVSFYNNEISEKSEIFDDQFSVERPDGSNFTLKIRSTKLEDSAMYFCASRVTGAQPQHFGDGTRLSIL.

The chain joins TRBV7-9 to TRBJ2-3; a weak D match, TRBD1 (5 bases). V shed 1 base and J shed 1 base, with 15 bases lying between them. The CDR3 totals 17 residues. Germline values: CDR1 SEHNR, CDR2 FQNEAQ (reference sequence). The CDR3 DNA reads TGTGCCAGCAGCTTAGGGGGCCCCAGCGCGGGCACAGATACGCAGTATTTT. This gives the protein CASSLGGPSAGTDTQYF.

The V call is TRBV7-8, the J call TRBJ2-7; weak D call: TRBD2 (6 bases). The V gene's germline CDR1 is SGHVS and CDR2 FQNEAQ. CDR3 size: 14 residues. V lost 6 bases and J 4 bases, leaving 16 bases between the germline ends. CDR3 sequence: CASSYTGGEYEQYF. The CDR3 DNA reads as TGTGCCAGCAGTTATACAGGAGGGGAGTACGAGCAGTACTTC.

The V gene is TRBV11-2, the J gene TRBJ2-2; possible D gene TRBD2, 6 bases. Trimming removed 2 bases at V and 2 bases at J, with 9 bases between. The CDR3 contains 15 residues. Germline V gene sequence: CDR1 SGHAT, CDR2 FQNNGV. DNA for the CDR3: TGTGCCAGCAGCTTAATGGGGGGAAACACCGGGGAGCTGTTTTTT. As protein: CASSLMGGNTGELFF.

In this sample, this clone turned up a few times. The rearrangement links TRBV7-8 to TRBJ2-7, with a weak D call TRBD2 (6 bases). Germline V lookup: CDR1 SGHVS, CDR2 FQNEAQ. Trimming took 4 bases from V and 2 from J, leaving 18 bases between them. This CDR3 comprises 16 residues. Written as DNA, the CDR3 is TGTGCCAGCAGCTCGAGGTGGGGAGGCACAACCTACGAGCAGTACTTC. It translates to CASSSRWGGTTYEQYF.

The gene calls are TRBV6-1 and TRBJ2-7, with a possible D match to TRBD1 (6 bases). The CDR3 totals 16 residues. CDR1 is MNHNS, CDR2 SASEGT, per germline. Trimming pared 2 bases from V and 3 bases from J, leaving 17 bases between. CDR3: CASSEFLGAANYEQYF. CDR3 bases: TGTGCCAGCAGTGAATTTCTGGGGGCAGCTAACTACGAGCAGTACTTC.

CDR3 nucleotides: TGTGCCAGCAGTGGGGACAGCACCTCTGGAAACACCATATATTTT. Its protein product is CASSGDSTSGNTIYF. This chain links TRBV6-1 with TRBJ1-3, with 7 bases aligning to TRBD1. The CDR3 consists of 15 residues. Per germline, CDR1 MNHNS and CDR2 SASEGT. V shed 4 bases, J shed 0 bases, and the junction held 3 bases outside the gene matches.

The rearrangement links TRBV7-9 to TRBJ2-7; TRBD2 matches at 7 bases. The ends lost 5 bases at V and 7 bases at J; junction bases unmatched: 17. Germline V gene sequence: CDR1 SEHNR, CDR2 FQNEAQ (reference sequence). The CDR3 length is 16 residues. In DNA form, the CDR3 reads TGTGCCAGCAGCCCAATCCGGACTAGGACCCCTGGAGAGCAGTACTTC. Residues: CASSPIRTRTPGEQYF.

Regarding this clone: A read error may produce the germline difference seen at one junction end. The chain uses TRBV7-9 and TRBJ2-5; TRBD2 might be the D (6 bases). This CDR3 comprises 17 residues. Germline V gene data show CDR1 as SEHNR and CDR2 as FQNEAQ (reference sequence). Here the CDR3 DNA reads TGTTCCAGCAGCCCTCTATCGGGACTCTCTGTGCGGGAGACCCAGTACTTC. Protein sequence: CSSSPLSGLSVRETQYF.

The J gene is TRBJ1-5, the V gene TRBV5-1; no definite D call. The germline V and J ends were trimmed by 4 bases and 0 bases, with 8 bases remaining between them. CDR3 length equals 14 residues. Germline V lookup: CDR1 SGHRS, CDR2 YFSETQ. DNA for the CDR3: TGCGCCAGCAGCGCCGGGGATAGCAATCAGCCCCAGCATTTT. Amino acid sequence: CASSAGDSNQPQHF. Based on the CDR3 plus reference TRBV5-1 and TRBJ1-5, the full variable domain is KAGVTQTPRYLIKTRGQQVTLSCSPISGHRSVSWYQQTPGQGLQFLFEYFSETQRNKGNFPGRFSGRQFSNSRSEMNVSTLELGDSALYLCASSAGDSNQPQHFGDGTRLSIL.

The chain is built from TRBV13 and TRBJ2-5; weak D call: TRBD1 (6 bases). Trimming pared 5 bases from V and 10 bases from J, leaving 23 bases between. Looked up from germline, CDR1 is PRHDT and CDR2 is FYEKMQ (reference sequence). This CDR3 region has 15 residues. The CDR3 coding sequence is TGTGCCAGCAGCCGCGCTGAACTATTTGGGGGCGACCAGTACTTC. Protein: CASSRAELFGGDQYF.

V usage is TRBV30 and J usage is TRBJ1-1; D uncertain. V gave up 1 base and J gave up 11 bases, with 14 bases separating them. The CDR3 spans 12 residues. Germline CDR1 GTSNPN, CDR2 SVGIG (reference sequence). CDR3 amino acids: CAWSGGSREAFF. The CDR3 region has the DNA TGTGCCTGGAGTGGAGGCAGCCGTGAGGCTTTCTTT.

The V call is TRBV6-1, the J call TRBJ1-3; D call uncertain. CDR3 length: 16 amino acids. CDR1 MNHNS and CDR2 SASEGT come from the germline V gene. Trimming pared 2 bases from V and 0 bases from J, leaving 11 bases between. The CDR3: CASSETPAVSGNTIYF. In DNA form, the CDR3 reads TGTGCCAGCAGTGAAACACCTGCAGTCTCTGGAAACACCATATATTTT.

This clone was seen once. In DNA, the CDR3 is TGTGCCAGCAGCTTAGATCTGGGGCTAGCGGGAGGGGGACAAGAGACCCAGTACTTC. It specifies CASSLDLGLAGGGQETQYF. The chain couples TRBV11-3 to TRBJ2-5, with 12 bases fitting TRBD2. The V gene's germline CDR1 is SGHNT and CDR2 YENEEA. V was clipped by 0 bases and J by 2 bases; unmatched bases: 10. The CDR3 sequence is 19 residues long.

This CDR3 is CASSFSGTGSDTQYF. The CDR3 DNA reads TGTGCCAGCAGCTTTTCCGGGACAGGATCAGATACGCAGTATTTT. The V gene is TRBV9, the J gene TRBJ2-3, with 8 bases aligning to TRBD1. With 4 bases clipped from V and 4 bases from J, the junction kept 8 bases outside the gene matches. Per germline, CDR1 SGDLS and CDR2 YYNGEE. The CDR3 is 15 amino acids.

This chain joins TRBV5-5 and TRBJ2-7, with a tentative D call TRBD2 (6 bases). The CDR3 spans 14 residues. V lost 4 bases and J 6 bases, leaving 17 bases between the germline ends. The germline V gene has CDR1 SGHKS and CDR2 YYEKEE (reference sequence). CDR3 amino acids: CASSITGLSTEQYF. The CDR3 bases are TGTGCCAGCAGCATCACGGGACTCTCGACCGAGCAGTACTTC.

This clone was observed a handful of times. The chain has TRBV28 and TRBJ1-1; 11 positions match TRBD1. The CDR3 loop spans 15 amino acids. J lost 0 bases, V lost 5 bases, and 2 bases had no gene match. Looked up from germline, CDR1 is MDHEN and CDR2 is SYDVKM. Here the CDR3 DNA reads TGTGCCAGCAGTCCGGACAGGGGGCTGAACACTGAAGCTTTCTTT. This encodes CASSPDRGLNTEAFF.

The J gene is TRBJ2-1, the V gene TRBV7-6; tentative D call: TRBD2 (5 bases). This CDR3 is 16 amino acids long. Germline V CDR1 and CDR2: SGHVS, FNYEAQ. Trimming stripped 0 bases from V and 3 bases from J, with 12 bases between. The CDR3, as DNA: TGTGCCAGCAGCTTAGCGAATAGCGAATACTACAATGAGCAGTTCTTC. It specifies CASSLANSEYYNEQFF.

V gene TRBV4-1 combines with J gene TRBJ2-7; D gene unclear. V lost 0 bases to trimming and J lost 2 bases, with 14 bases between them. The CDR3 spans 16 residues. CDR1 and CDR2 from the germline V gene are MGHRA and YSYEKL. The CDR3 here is CASSQDVVLITYEQYF. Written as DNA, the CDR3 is TGCGCCAGCAGCCAAGACGTCGTACTTATCACCTACGAGCAGTACTTC.

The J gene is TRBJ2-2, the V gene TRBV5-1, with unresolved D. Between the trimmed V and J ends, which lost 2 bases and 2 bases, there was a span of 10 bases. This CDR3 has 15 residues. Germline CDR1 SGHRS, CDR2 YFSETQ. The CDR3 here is CASSLQPDNTGELFF. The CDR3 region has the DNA TGCGCCAGCAGCTTACAGCCGGATAACACCGGGGAGCTGTTTTTT.

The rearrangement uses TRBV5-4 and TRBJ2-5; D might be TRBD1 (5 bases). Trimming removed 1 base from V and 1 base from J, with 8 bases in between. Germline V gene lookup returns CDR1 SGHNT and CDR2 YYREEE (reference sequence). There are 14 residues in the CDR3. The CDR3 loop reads CASSLQGSQETQYF. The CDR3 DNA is TGTGCCAGCAGCTTGCAGGGATCCCAAGAGACCCAGTACTTC.

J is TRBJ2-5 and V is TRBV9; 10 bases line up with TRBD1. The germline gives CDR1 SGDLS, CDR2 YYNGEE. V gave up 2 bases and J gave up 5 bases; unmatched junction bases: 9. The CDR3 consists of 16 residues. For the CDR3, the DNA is TGTGCCAGCAGCGTGGGGGCGAGGACAGGGGGGGAGACCCAGTACTTC. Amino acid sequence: CASSVGARTGGETQYF.

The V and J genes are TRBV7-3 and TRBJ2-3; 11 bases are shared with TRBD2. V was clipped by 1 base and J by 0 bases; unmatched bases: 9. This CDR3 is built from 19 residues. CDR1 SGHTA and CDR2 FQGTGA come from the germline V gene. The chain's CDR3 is CASSLKLAGVSSSTDTQYF. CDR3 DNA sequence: TGTGCCAGCAGCTTAAAACTAGCGGGAGTGTCCTCTAGCACAGATACGCAGTATTTT. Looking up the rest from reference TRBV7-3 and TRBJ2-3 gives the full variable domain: GAGVSQTPSNKVTEKGKYVELRCDPISGHTALYWYRQSLGQGPEFLIYFQGTGAADDSGLPNDRFFAVRPEGSVSTLKIQRTERGDSAVYLCASSLKLAGVSSSTDTQYFGPGTRLTVL.

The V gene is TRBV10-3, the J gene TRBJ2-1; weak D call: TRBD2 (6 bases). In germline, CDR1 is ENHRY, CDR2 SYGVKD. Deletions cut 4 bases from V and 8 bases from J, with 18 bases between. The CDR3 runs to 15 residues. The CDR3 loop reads CAISGQGLGVYEQFF. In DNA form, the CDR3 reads TGTGCCATCAGTGGTCAGGGACTGGGGGTTTATGAGCAGTTCTTC.

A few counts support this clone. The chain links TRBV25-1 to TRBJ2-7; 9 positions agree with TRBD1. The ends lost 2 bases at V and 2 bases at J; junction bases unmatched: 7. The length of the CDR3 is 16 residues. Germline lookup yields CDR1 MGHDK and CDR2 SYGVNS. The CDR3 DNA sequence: TGTGCCAGCAGTGAAGGAGGACAGGGGCAAACCTACGAGCAGTACTTC. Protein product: CASSEGGQGQTYEQYF.